Shown below are 27 T cell receptor beta chains from a single sample sequenced in a study of T cell repertoires in cytomegalovirus infection. Via MiXCR, TCRdb re-called the reads, giving one row per CDR3 protein. The profile covers about 680,000 distinct CDR3 sequences, with approximately 25% appearing a single time and 6.5% to 10% taken by the ten largest. Sequencing was done on a sample of CD8+ T cells from PBMCs. The source of these receptors is a human donor in good health (CMV status not recorded). Some clones in this sample may be carry-over from other donors' samples.

This sequence joins TRBV6-6 and TRBJ1-6, with D perhaps matching TRBD1 (6 bases). This CDR3 has 16 residues. The germline V gene has CDR1 MNHNY and CDR2 SVGAGI (reference sequence). V was clipped by 10 bases and J by 0 bases, with 16 bases between them. This CDR3 is CATYSGELSYNSPLHF. DNA of the CDR3: TGTGCCACCTATTCAGGGGAACTCTCCTATAATTCACCCCTCCACTTT.

The CDR3 here is CASSRDRALAKNIQYF. The CDR3 bases are TGCGCCAGCAGCCGGGACAGGGCCTTAGCCAAAAACATTCAGTACTTC. The chain joins TRBV5-1 to TRBJ2-4; 9 bases align to TRBD1. The CDR3 is 16 residues long. CDR1 SGHRS and CDR2 YFSETQ come from the germline V gene. V lost 4 bases to trimming and J lost 0 bases; unmatched junction nucleotides: 5.

This clonotype was counted a few times. The gene calls are TRBV19 and TRBJ2-1; D gene ambiguous. V was clipped by 2 bases and J by 5 bases, with 10 bases between them. CDR3 length: 14 residues. In germline, CDR1 is LNHDA, CDR2 SQIVND (reference sequence). The CDR3 coding sequence is TGTGCCAGTAGTATATCAGGAACCCACAATGAGCAGTTCTTC. The encoded protein is CASSISGTHNEQFF. The full variable domain, completed using reference TRBV19 and TRBJ2-1, is DGGITQSPKYLFRKEGQNVTLSCEQNLNHDAMYWYRQDPGQGLRLIYYSQIVNDFQKGDIAEGYSVSREKKESFPLTVTSAQKNPTAFYLCASSISGTHNEQFFGPGTRLTVL.

There are a few counts of this clonotype. V is TRBV14 and J is TRBJ1-1, with no clear D. The CDR3 extends over 15 amino acids. V lost 1 base to trimming and J lost 10 bases, with 19 bases between them. CDR1 is SGHDN and CDR2 is FVKESK in the germline V gene. DNA for the CDR3: TGTGCCAGCAGCCAAGGAGGTATTGCCCCCCGGGGAGCTTTCTTT. It specifies CASSQGGIAPRGAFF. Full variable domain (remainder filled in from reference TRBV14 and TRBJ1-1): EAGVTQFPSHSVIEKGQTVTLRCDPISGHDNLYWYRRVMGKEIKFLLHFVKESKQDESGMPNNRFLAERTGGTYSTLKVQPAELEDSGVYFCASSQGGIAPRGAFFGQGTRLTVV.

In its sample, this clonotype was seen a few times. V and J are TRBV14 and TRBJ1-3, with D unresolved. The V gene's germline CDR1 is SGHDN and CDR2 FVKESK. The CDR3 totals 13 residues. V gave up 9 bases and J gave up 2 bases, with 11 bases separating them. The CDR3 coding sequence is TGTGCCAGTTCACTGAGCGCTGGAAACACCATATATTTT. Translating gives CASSLSAGNTIYF.

This clonotype was seen a handful of times. The chain links TRBV20-1 to TRBJ1-5; D call uncertain. The germline V and J ends were trimmed by 2 bases and 2 bases, with 7 bases remaining between them. The CDR3 covers 13 residues. The germline V gene has CDR1 DFQATT and CDR2 SNEGSKA (reference sequence). The DNA for the CDR3 is TGCAGTGCTAGATTTCTCGGCAATCAGCCCCAGCATTTT. Protein: CSARFLGNQPQHF.

Notes on this clonotype: A single base separates this from a much larger clone, so it may be a read error. The CDR3 does not end in the conserved phenylalanine or tryptophan, so this is likely a read error. The chain employs TRBV28 and TRBJ1-5, with D unclear. CDR1 and CDR2 (germline): MDHEN, SYDVKM. The CDR3 has 14 amino acids. Trimming cost V 8 bases and J 1 base, with 12 bases left between them. As DNA, the CDR3 is TGTGCCAGCGGGTATGGGGTAAGCAATCAGCCCCAGCATCTT. As protein: CASGYGVSNQPQHL.

The rearrangement uses TRBV7-2 and TRBJ1-1, with D perhaps TRBD1 (5 bases). The CDR3 has 14 residues. Trimming took 4 bases from V and 6 from J, leaving 15 bases between them. CDR1 is SGHTA, CDR2 FQGNSA, per germline. The CDR3 nucleotides are TGTGCCAGCAGCTCTTTTCTCGGGGGTCCTGAAGCTTTCTTT. Its protein is CASSSFLGGPEAFF. The whole variable domain, filled in from reference TRBV7-2 and TRBJ1-1, reads GAGVSQSPSNKVTEKGKDVELRCDPISGHTALYWYRQSLGQGLEFLIYFQGNSAPDKSGLPSDRFSAERTGGSVSTLTIQRTQQEDSAVYLCASSSFLGGPEAFFGQGTRLTVV.

The genes are TRBV2 and TRBJ2-3, with a possible D match to TRBD1 (5 bases). Germline loops: CDR1 SNHLY, CDR2 FYNNEI. V dropped 5 bases and J dropped 3 bases, with 15 bases sitting between them. The CDR3 runs to 15 residues. The CDR3 bases are TGTGCCAGCAGTCCCTTAGGGGAAGAAACAGATACGCAGTATTTT. This sequence encodes CASSPLGEETDTQYF.

This clonotype showed up just a few times. The CDR3 nucleotides read TGCGCCAGCAGGACAGGGGACACTGAAGCTTTCTTT. Protein product: CASRTGDTEAFF. The gene calls are TRBV5-1 and TRBJ1-1; TRBD1 matches 8 bases. Germline assignment: CDR1 SGHRS and CDR2 YFSETQ. The J segment lost 3 bases and the V segment lost 5 bases, leaving 0 bases of the junction unmatched. The CDR3 has 12 residues.

This clonotype showed up many times. The rearrangement links TRBV7-8 to TRBJ2-3, with TRBD2 matching 12 bases. The CDR3 covers 16 residues. Germline V gene sequence: CDR1 SGHVS, CDR2 FQNEAQ. V shed 5 bases, J shed 3 bases, and the junction held 6 bases outside the gene matches. This CDR3 reads CASSRRLAGETDTQYF. The CDR3 DNA follows: TGTGCCAGCAGCCGGCGACTAGCGGGGGAAACAGATACGCAGTATTTT.

Turning to this clonotype: Possible read error: a much larger clone is one base away. The final CDR3 position lacks the conserved phenylalanine or tryptophan, pointing to a likely read error. The J gene is TRBJ1-5, the V gene TRBV7-9, with a weak D call TRBD1 (5 bases). The V end was cut by 1 base, the J end by 5 bases, with 12 bases between. The CDR3 covers 15 residues. In germline, CDR1 is SEHNR, CDR2 FQNEAQ (reference sequence). The CDR3 DNA follows: TGTGCCAGCAGCTTAGTTGATGGGGGGGATCAGCCCCAGCATTAT. This encodes CASSLVDGGDQPQHY.

This clonotype was counted many times. The DNA for the CDR3 is TGTGCCAGCAGCTTGGCCGCGTTGAACAGAAAAGGCTACACCTTC. Residues: CASSLAALNRKGYTF. The rearrangement links TRBV5-6 to TRBJ1-2; D is ambiguous. The CDR3 runs 15 residues. In germline, CDR1 is SGHDT, CDR2 YYEEEE. V was trimmed by 0 bases and J by 8 bases, leaving 17 bases between them.

This clonotype was recorded a few times. This chain joins TRBV20-1 and TRBJ1-3; possibly TRBD1 for D (6 bases). V was trimmed by 0 bases and J by 2 bases, leaving 11 bases between them. This CDR3 has 15 residues. Germline values: CDR1 DFQATT, CDR2 SNEGSKA (reference sequence). This chain's CDR3 is CSARDYRVAGNTIYF. The CDR3 DNA reads as TGCAGTGCTAGAGATTACAGGGTTGCTGGAAACACCATATATTTT.

This rearrangement joins TRBV6-2 or TRBV6-3 to TRBJ2-1; D gene ambiguous. Germline V gene sequence: CDR1 MNHEY, CDR2 SVGEGT. V dropped 6 bases and J dropped 3 bases, with 15 bases sitting between them. CDR3 length: 15 residues. CDR3 sequence reads: CASSQRPRVYNEQFF. DNA of the CDR3: TGTGCCAGCAGCCAACGGCCCCGGGTCTACAATGAGCAGTTCTTC.

This clonotype was detected many times. The chain combines TRBV6-2 or TRBV6-3 with TRBJ1-5; the D gene is possibly TRBD1 (5 bases). Germline V gene sequence: CDR1 MNHEY, CDR2 SVGEGT. The CDR3 loop spans 15 amino acids. V was cut by 10 bases and J by 1 base, with 17 bases left in between. The CDR3 region is CATSPGAESNQPQHF. CDR3 coding DNA: TGTGCCACCAGCCCCGGGGCTGAGAGCAATCAGCCCCAGCATTTT.

The table lists this clonotype with many counts. This chain joins TRBV4-1 and TRBJ2-3, with D possibly being TRBD1 (6 bases). Germline CDR1 and CDR2: MGHRA and YSYEKL. V shed 6 bases and J shed 6 bases, with 13 bases lying between them. The CDR3 length is 13 residues. The CDR3 nucleotides are TGCGCCAGCAGTCAGACAGGAGCGGATACGCAGTATTTT. Protein product: CASSQTGADTQYF.

This clonotype was counted a few times. The chain links TRBV20-1 to TRBJ2-7; D is perhaps TRBD1 (7 bases). V lost 5 bases and J lost 2, with 13 bases in between. The CDR3 covers 13 residues. Per germline, CDR1 DFQATT and CDR2 SNEGSKA (reference sequence). The CDR3: CSAQGGATYEQYV. CDR3 coding DNA: TGCAGTGCTCAGGGGGGCGCTACCTACGAGCAGTACGTC.

This clonotype was seen at least ten times. V gene TRBV7-8 combines with J gene TRBJ1-5; D is uncertain. The V gene's germline CDR1 is SGHVS and CDR2 FQNEAQ. The CDR3 runs 16 residues. V shed 5 bases and J shed 4 bases, with 18 bases lying between them. The CDR3 DNA reads as TGTGCCAGCAGCCTAAGAGCGACGGACCTGAATCAGCCCCAGCATTTT. It encodes CASSLRATDLNQPQHF. Variable domain in full (rest from reference TRBV7-8 and TRBJ1-5): GAGVSQSPRYKVAKRGQDVALRCDPISGHVSLFWYQQALGQGPEFLTYFQNEAQLDKSGLPSDRFFAERPEGSVSTLKIQRTQQEDSAVYLCASSLRATDLNQPQHFGDGTRLSIL.

The gene calls are TRBV3-1 and TRBJ2-7; 7 positions agree with TRBD1. CDR3 length: 14 residues. The junction had 9 bases not matched to a gene; V was cut back by 4 bases and J by 6 bases. Germline V gene data show CDR1 as LGHDT and CDR2 as YNNKEL (reference sequence). CDR3: CASSPRSTGVEQYF. The CDR3 DNA sequence: TGTGCCAGCAGCCCCCGCTCCACAGGGGTCGAGCAGTACTTC.

Many counts were recorded for this clonotype. This chain joins TRBV25-1 and TRBJ2-3; D gene uncertain. Germline assignment: CDR1 MGHDK and CDR2 SYGVNS. The CDR3 sequence is 13 residues long. V was cut by 2 bases and J by 5 bases, with 8 bases left in between. The CDR3 DNA follows: TGTGCCAGCAGTGAAGGTGGCGGAGATACGCAGTATTTT. Its protein product is CASSEGGGDTQYF.

This clonotype has only a few counts. CDR3 DNA sequence: TGTGCCAGCAGCCTTCTCCCCGGGACAGGGGGCGGCACAGATACGCAGTATTTT. Its translation is CASSLLPGTGGGTDTQYF. The chain joins TRBV7-9 to TRBJ2-3, with 12 bases fitting TRBD1. With V trimmed by 5 bases and J by 1 base, 10 bases remained unmatched. Per germline, CDR1 SEHNR and CDR2 FQNEAQ (reference sequence). The CDR3 sequence is 18 residues long.

This clonotype was picked up a small number of times. The rearrangement links TRBV4-1 to TRBJ2-1, with D possibly being TRBD1 (6 bases). This CDR3 region has 14 residues. The V end lost 1 base, the J end lost 7 bases, and 11 bases lay between the germline ends. Per the germline V gene, CDR1 is MGHRA and CDR2 is YSYEKL. CDR3: CASSQAYGTNEQFF. CDR3 nucleotide sequence: TGCGCCAGCAGCCAAGCTTACGGGACAAATGAGCAGTTCTTC.

The rearrangement joins TRBV20-1 to TRBJ2-7; 7 bases are shared with TRBD2. J gave up 4 bases and V 1 base, and 4 bases lay outside the gene matches. This CDR3 is built from 13 residues. The V gene's germline CDR1 is DFQATT and CDR2 SNEGSKA (reference sequence). This CDR3 is CSARGGGAYEQYF. CDR3 sequence (DNA): TGCAGTGCTAGAGGGGGGGGTGCGTACGAGCAGTACTTC.

This clonotype was observed a handful of times. The genes are TRBV20-1 and TRBJ2-1; TRBD2 agrees at 12 bases. The CDR3 spans 16 residues. V lost 3 bases, J lost 4 bases, and 7 bases stayed unmatched. The V gene's germline CDR1 is DFQATT and CDR2 SNEGSKA (reference sequence). The chain's CDR3 is CSASALLAGGYNEQFF. The DNA of the CDR3 is TGCAGTGCTAGTGCCCTACTAGCGGGGGGTTACAATGAGCAGTTCTTC.

This clonotype was picked up many times. The chain is built from TRBV20-1 and TRBJ1-2, with 7 positions matching TRBD1. Germline assignment: CDR1 DFQATT and CDR2 SNEGSKA (reference sequence). The CDR3 length is 15 residues. The junction had 11 bases not matched to a gene; V was cut back by 4 bases and J by 3 bases. In DNA form, the CDR3 reads TGCAGTGCTACAACGACAGGGCTTTTTGACTATGGCTACACCTTC. Its translation is CSATTTGLFDYGYTF.

This clonotype was seen at least ten times. This sequence joins TRBV7-9 and TRBJ1-2; D remains ambiguous. Trimming took off 6 bases at V and 6 bases at J, with 14 bases between the two ends. Germline CDR1 is SEHNR and CDR2 is FQNEAQ (reference sequence). The CDR3 is made up of 13 amino acids. In DNA form, the CDR3 reads TGTGCCAGCAGGAGAGGGCAGGCGGATGGCTACACCTTC. As protein: CASRRGQADGYTF.